This TCR beta chain was profiled in a study of beta chain features in type 1 diabetes. Study-level results: HLA effects on TCRB rearrangement stayed unresolved here. Shorter TCRB CDR3s, moderately but significantly so, were found in Type 1 diabetes patients in all four CD4+ subsets. Compared with healthy donors, patients appeared to share more similar naive, central memory and regulatory TCRB repertoires.

This clone came up a few times. Its antigen is not identified. Other DNA sequences in this sample translate to the same CDR3. Since all of the isolated RNA was reverse transcribed, expressed TCRB transcripts were what got sequenced. Produced via immunoSEQ multiplex PCR; TCRdb's table is partial and in-frame only. The sample shows fewer than 400,000 clones, roughly a tenth of them seen only once. Germline V CDR1 and CDR2: SEHNR, FQNEAQ (reference sequence). V lost 6 bases, J lost 3 bases, and 6 bases stayed unmatched. The CDR3 covers 15 residues. Using CD45RO/CCR7/CD25/CD127/CD95/CD27, CD4+ naive, central memory, regulatory and stem cell-like memory cells were sorted.

This sequence originates from a man in his thirties or forties with type 1 diabetes. Sequencing used central memory CD4+ T cells from blood. The rearrangement links TRBV7-9 to TRBJ2-3; TRBD1 agrees at 10 bases. The CDR3 DNA reads TGTGCCAGCAGTCCGGACAGGGGGTTGACAGATACGCAGTATTTT. Translation gives CASSPDRGLTDTQYF.